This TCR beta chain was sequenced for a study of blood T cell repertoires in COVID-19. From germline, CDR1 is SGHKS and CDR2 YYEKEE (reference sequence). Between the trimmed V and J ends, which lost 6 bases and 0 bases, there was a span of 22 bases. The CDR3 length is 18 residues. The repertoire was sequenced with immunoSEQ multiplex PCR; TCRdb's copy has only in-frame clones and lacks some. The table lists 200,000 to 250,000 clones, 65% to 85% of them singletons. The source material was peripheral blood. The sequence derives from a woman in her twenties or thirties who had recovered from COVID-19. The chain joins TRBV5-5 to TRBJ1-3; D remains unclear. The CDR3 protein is CASTPEERRVHSGNTIYF. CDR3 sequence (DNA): TGTGCCAGCACCCCCGAGGAAAGGCGCGTACACTCTGGAAACACCATATATTTT.